The rows below give T cell receptor beta chains drawn from one sample of a study of T cell responses to AZD1222 COVID-19 vaccine. Assay used: immunoSEQ multiplex PCR; TCRdb lists only in-frame clones, some missing. The sample has approximately 110,000 clones; 89% are singletons. Material: peripheral blood, obtained on day 0 of AZD1222 vaccination. The receptors were sampled from an adult in good health. Each CDR3 is given with its conserved first and last residue. Each record gives: clone size, D gene, V gene, J gene, CDR3 DNA, CDR3 protein. A D gene is named only where the DNA matches it firmly. Part of the rows lack a size; the others show once, few, many or a class for expanded clones.

>NA|NA|TRBV27|TRBJ1-6
TGTGCCAGCAGTTTACTAGCACAGCTCGATTCACCCCTCCACTTT
CASSLLAQLDSPLHF
>NA|TRBD2|TRBV9|TRBJ2-1
TGTGCCAGCAGCAGAGGGACTAGCGGGGGAGAGCAGTTCTTC
CASSRGTSGGEQFF
>few|TRBD2|TRBV7-8|TRBJ2-7
TGTGCCAGCAGCTTAGAAGCACTAGCGGGGGACTACGAGCAGTACTTC
CASSLEALAGDYEQYF
>NA|NA|TRBV3-1/TRBV3-2|TRBJ1-2
TGTGCCAGCAGCCAAGGGGTAGGCAACTATGGCTACACCTTC
CASSQGVGNYGYTF
>once|TRBD1|TRBV4-2|TRBJ1-1
TGTGCCAGCAGCCAAAACAGGGGAGCGGACACTGAAGCTTTCTTT
CASSQNRGADTEAFF
>NA|NA|TRBV2|TRBJ2-3
TGTGCCGGCAGCACGAGGAGGGGTGGCACAGATACGCAGTATTTT
CAGSTRRGGTDTQYF
>NA|NA|TRBV27|TRBJ2-5
TGTGCCAGCAGTGACCCCTCGAGGGGATCGCAAGAGACCCAGTACTTC
CASSDPSRGSQETQYF
>NA|NA|TRBV5-1|TRBJ1-4
TGCGCCAGCAGCCCGGGGGCCGGGGAAAAACTGTTTTTT
CASSPGAGEKLFF
>NA|NA|TRBV6-2/TRBV6-3|TRBJ2-5
TGTGCCAGCAGTTACTCGCTTTTGGGGGGCCCGGGAGAGACCCAGTACTTC
CASSYSLLGGPGETQYF
>NA|NA|TRBV7-8|TRBJ1-5
TGTGCCAGCAGCTTACAACGAATCGATAGCAATCAGCCCCAGCATTTT
CASSLQRIDSNQPQHF
>NA|NA|TRBV5-1|TRBJ1-1
TGCGCCAGCAGCTTGGTAGCCTCCGGCACTGAAGCTTTCTTT
CASSLVASGTEAFF
>NA|TRBD1|TRBV28|TRBJ1-1
TGTGCCAGCAGCACTGACAGGGATGGTGCTTTCTTT
CASSTDRDGAFF
>NA|NA|TRBV10-3|TRBJ2-7
TGTGCCATCAGCTCTCAGGGTGGGTTTGGTTCCTACGAGCAGTACTTC
CAISSQGGFGSYEQYF
>NA|NA|TRBV14|TRBJ2-1
TGTGCCAGCAACAACAGGAGGGGTAATGAGCAGTTCTTC
CASNNRRGNEQFF
>NA|TRBD1|TRBV7-9|TRBJ1-2
TGTGCCAGCAGCTTAGCTGGACAGGGGGCGAGTTCCACCTTC
CASSLAGQGASSTF
>once|NA|TRBV5-6|TRBJ1-1
TGTGCCAGCAGCTTCGGGCAGGGATTTCCTGAAGCTTTCTTT
CASSFGQGFPEAFF
>NA|NA|TRBV28|TRBJ1-2
TGTGCCAGCAGTTTCCTACCGGTGGATAACTATGGCTACACCTTC
CASSFLPVDNYGYTF
>NA|TRBD1|TRBV5-8|TRBJ1-2
TGTGCCAGCAGCTTGTTGAGGGGGAACAGGGGCCCCCATGGCTACACCTTC
CASSLLRGNRGPHGYTF
>NA|NA|TRBV19|TRBJ2-2
TGTGCCAGTAGTAGGGGGCCCCAGAACACCGGGGAGCTGTTTTTT
CASSRGPQNTGELFF
>NA|NA|TRBV19|TRBJ1-5
TGTGCCAGTAGCTCGGGAGGGACGATCAGGCCCCAGCATTTT
CASSSGGTIRPQHF
>few|NA|TRBV2|TRBJ1-1
TGTGCCAGCAGTGTGGGAAAGACAGGTGGTAAATCTGAAGCTTTCTTT
CASSVGKTGGKSEAFF
>NA|NA|TRBV5-4|TRBJ1-3
TGTGCCAGCAGCTTGGGTGGGCCCAGCTCTGGAAACACCATATATTTT
CASSLGGPSSGNTIYF
>NA|NA|TRBV4-1|TRBJ1-6
TGCGCCAGCAGCCTCATCCGGGACGCAATTAATTCACCCCTCCACTTT
CASSLIRDAINSPLHF
>once|NA|TRBV5-4|TRBJ2-2
TGTGCCAGCAGCTTGCGAGCCAAAGAGGGGGAGCTGTTTTTT
CASSLRAKEGELFF
>NA|TRBD2|TRBV10-3|TRBJ2-7
TGTGCCATCAGTGAGGGACTAGCGGGGAACCCCTACGAGCAGTACTTC
CAISEGLAGNPYEQYF
>NA|NA|TRBV19|TRBJ2-1
TGTGCCAGTCCAATGAGCGGATCCTACAATGAGCAGTTCTTC
CASPMSGSYNEQFF
>NA|NA|TRBV28|TRBJ2-5
TGTGCCAGCAGCGACCCTTGGACCCAGTACTTC
CASSDPWTQYF
>NA|TRBD2|TRBV10-2|TRBJ2-3
TGCGCCAGCAGGGGAACGGAGCGGGGGTTAGATACGCAGTATTTT
CASRGTERGLDTQYF
>NA|TRBD1|TRBV15|TRBJ2-3
TGTGCCACCAGCAGAGAACAGGGGTGGGCAGATACGCAGTATTTT
CATSREQGWADTQYF
>NA|NA|TRBV4-3|TRBJ1-6
TGCGCCAGCAGCCAAGATCGGGAACCACCCCTCCACTTT
CASSQDREPPLHF
>NA|NA|TRBV30|TRBJ1-2
TGTGCCTGGAGTGCGACTAACTATGGCTACACCTTC
CAWSATNYGYTF
>NA|TRBD2|TRBV19|TRBJ2-1
TGTGCCAGTAGTCTGACTAGCGGGGGCCATATGGGGTCCTACAATGAGCAGTTCTTC
CASSLTSGGHMGSYNEQFF
>NA|NA|TRBV20-1|TRBJ1-1
TGCAGTGCTAGAGGGAACACTGAAGCTTTCTTT
CSARGNTEAFF
>NA|NA|TRBV18|TRBJ1-1
TGTGCCAGCTCACAAACAGTTGAAGCTTTCTTT
CASSQTVEAFF
>NA|TRBD1|TRBV6-5|TRBJ2-3
TGTGCCAGCAGTATCCTAGGACAGGGCACAGATACGCAGTATTTT
CASSILGQGTDTQYF
>NA|NA|TRBV19|TRBJ1-4
TGTGCCAGTAGTATGCAGGGAAATGAAAAACTGTTTTTT
CASSMQGNEKLFF
>NA|NA|TRBV5-6|TRBJ1-4
TGTGCCAGCAGACTCGAGGGAGGCGACGGTGAAAAACTGTTTTTT
CASRLEGGDGEKLFF
>NA|NA|TRBV5-1|TRBJ1-2
TGCGCCAGCGGCGCCACGGACGTGAGGTATGGCTACACCTTC
CASGATDVRYGYTF
>once|NA|TRBV9|TRBJ1-5
TGTGCCAGCAGCGTAGGGCAGACTAGCAATCAGCCCCAGCATTTT
CASSVGQTSNQPQHF
>NA|NA|TRBV10-3|TRBJ2-7
TGTGCCATCAGTGAGGTCCTAGGGCCTACCTACGAGCAGTACTTC
CAISEVLGPTYEQYF
>NA|NA|TRBV14|TRBJ1-2
TGTGCCAGCAGCCCTATGGACAGACTTAACTATGGCTACACCTTC
CASSPMDRLNYGYTF
>NA|TRBD1|TRBV3-1/TRBV3-2|TRBJ2-3
TGTGCCAGCAGCCGGTGGGGGACAGGGACGGATACGCAGTATTTT
CASSRWGTGTDTQYF
>NA|NA|TRBV5-8|TRBJ2-1
TGTGCCAGTAGGATCGTCGGGGGCAATGAGCAGTTCTTC
CASRIVGGNEQFF
>NA|NA|TRBV6-2/TRBV6-3|TRBJ1-3
TGTGCCAGCAGTAGAAATCGGTTAGACTCTGGAAACACCATATATTTT
CASSRNRLDSGNTIYF
>once|TRBD1|TRBV7-2|TRBJ2-6
TGTGCCAGCACCCGGGACAGTATAGTCTCTGGGGCCAACGTCCTGACTTTC
CASTRDSIVSGANVLTF
>NA|NA|TRBV19|TRBJ1-4
TGTGCCAGTAGCCCCAAAGGTGAAAAACTGTTTTTT
CASSPKGEKLFF
>NA|NA|TRBV5-6|TRBJ2-7
TGTGCCAGCAGCCCGACAGTCTCCTACGAGCAGTACTTC
CASSPTVSYEQYF
>NA|NA|TRBV11-2|TRBJ2-5
TGTGCCAGCAGCTTAGAATCGGATAGGGGCGAGACCCAGTACTTC
CASSLESDRGETQYF
>once|NA|TRBV7-8|TRBJ2-3
TGTGCCAGCAGCTTTAACTATAATGGGGATACGCAGTATTTT
CASSFNYNGDTQYF
>NA|NA|TRBV28|TRBJ2-7
TGTGCCAGCAGTTTGCCGGGGTACGAGCAGTACTTC
CASSLPGYEQYF
>NA|NA|TRBV14|TRBJ2-4
TGTGCCAGCAGCCAAAAAAACATTCAGTACTTC
CASSQKNIQYF
>NA|NA|TRBV2|TRBJ1-5
TGTGCCAGCAGTGTACAAGGGCAGCCCCAGCATTTT
CASSVQGQPQHF
>NA|TRBD2|TRBV10-3|TRBJ2-2
TGTGCCATCACCAAGGGACTAGCGGGAGACACCGGGGAGCTGTTTTTT
CAITKGLAGDTGELFF
>NA|TRBD1|TRBV11-2|TRBJ2-1
TGTGCCAGCAGCCTACAGGGGAATGAGCAGTTCTTC
CASSLQGNEQFF
>NA|NA|TRBV4-3|TRBJ1-3
TGCGCCAGCAGCGAAACTACGACCGACAGAAGAAACACCATATATTTT
CASSETTTDRRNTIYF